This T cell receptor (beta chain) was sequenced for a study of blood T cell repertoires in COVID-19. Study-level information: The study drew acute and convalescent COVID-19 samples from the United States, Italy and Spain. T cells, B-cell-depleted T cells, or PBMCs supplied cDNA or gDNA.

Study processing details: Counts of nucleated cells, estimated from reference gene primer amplification, were obtained. Sequencing was performed with immunoSEQ multiplex PCR; in TCRdb, only in-frame clones are kept and a portion is missing. V, J and clone size were drawn from that table, and D and trimming were deduced from the DNA. Of under 50,000 clones detected, roughly 80% appear once; the ten largest clones hold less than 4.5%. Germline V gene sequence: CDR1 LNHDA, CDR2 SQIVND (reference sequence). The CDR3 consists of 13 residues. V lost 8 bases and J lost 5, with 15 bases in between. This TCR came from a man over 45 with active COVID-19. The chain uses TRBV19 and TRBJ2-5; D is unresolved. The sample taken for sequencing was peripheral blood. CDR3 coding DNA: TGTGCCAGTCGTCGGTCCCTTTTGGAGACCCAGTACTTC. Its protein is CASRRSLLETQYF. Combining the CDR3 with reference TRBV19 and TRBJ2-5 gives the whole variable domain DGGITQSPKYLFRKEGQNVTLSCEQNLNHDAMYWYRQDPGQGLRLIYYSQIVNDFQKGDIAEGYSVSREKKESFPLTVTSAQKNPTAFYLCASRRSLLETQYFGPGTRLLVL.